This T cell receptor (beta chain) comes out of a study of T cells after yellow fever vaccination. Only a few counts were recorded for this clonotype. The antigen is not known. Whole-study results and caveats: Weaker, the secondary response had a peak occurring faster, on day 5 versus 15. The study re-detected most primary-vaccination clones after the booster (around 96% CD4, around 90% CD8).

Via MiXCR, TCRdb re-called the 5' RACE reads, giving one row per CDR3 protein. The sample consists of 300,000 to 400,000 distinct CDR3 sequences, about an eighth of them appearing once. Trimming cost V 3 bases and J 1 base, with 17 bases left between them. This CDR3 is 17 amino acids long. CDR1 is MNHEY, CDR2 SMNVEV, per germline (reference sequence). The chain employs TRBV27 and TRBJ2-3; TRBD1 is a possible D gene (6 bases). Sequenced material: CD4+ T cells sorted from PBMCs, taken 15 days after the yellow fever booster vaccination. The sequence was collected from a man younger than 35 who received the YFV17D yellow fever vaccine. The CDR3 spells CASSFRKTGMGTDTQYF. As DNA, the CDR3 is TGTGCCAGCAGTTTTCGAAAAACAGGGATGGGCACAGATACGCAGTATTTT.